The 19 T cell receptor beta chains below all came from one sample that was sequenced in a study of blood T cell repertoires in COVID-19. Profiled with immunoSEQ multiplex PCR; TCRdb holds only in-frame clones, not every one. Of about 44,000 clones detected, approximately 88% appear once; the ten largest clones hold 1% to 1.5%. Sequenced input: peripheral blood. The receptors derive from a woman between 40 and 50 years old with acute or convalescent COVID-19.

V and J are TRBV29-1 and TRBJ2-1, with a possible D match to TRBD2 (5 bases). The CDR3 runs to 15 residues. Between the trimmed V and J ends, which lost 7 bases and 6 bases, there was a span of 22 bases. Germline values: CDR1 SQVTM, CDR2 ANQGSEA. CDR3 sequence reads: CSGVLVSIRVNEQFF. CDR3 bases: TGCAGCGGAGTACTAGTATCGATAAGAGTCAATGAGCAGTTCTTC.

The rearrangement links TRBV28 to TRBJ1-2, with D possibly being TRBD1 (5 bases). Looked up from germline, CDR1 is MDHEN and CDR2 is SYDVKM. The CDR3 is 15 amino acids. Trimming left V 3 bases short and J 8 bases short, with 19 bases between. CDR3 nucleotides: TGTGCCAGCAGTTTGCCTACTTCCACCTGGGGCGGCTACACCTTC. It translates to CASSLPTSTWGGYTF.

The J gene is TRBJ1-4, the V gene TRBV28; no clear D gene. The CDR3 extends over 13 amino acids. V was cut by 2 bases and J by 4 bases, with 5 bases left in between. Germline V gene sequence: CDR1 MDHEN, CDR2 SYDVKM. The CDR3 nucleotides read TGTGCCAGCAGTTTAAAGCTTAATGAAAAACTGTTTTTT. This sequence encodes CASSLKLNEKLFF.

The chain couples TRBV29-1 to TRBJ2-1; TRBD2 matches 13 bases. V gave up 6 bases and J gave up 1 base; unmatched junction bases: 6. This CDR3 has 16 amino acids. Germline loops: CDR1 SQVTM, CDR2 ANQGSEA. The CDR3 reads CSVTGLAGVSYNEQFF. The CDR3 DNA reads as TGCAGCGTGACAGGACTAGCGGGAGTATCCTACAATGAGCAGTTCTTC.

The chain couples TRBV7-9 to TRBJ2-5; a weak D match, TRBD1 (6 bases). V was trimmed by 0 bases and J by 2 bases, leaving 10 bases between them. CDR1 is SEHNR, CDR2 FQNEAQ, per germline (reference sequence). The CDR3 totals 15 residues. This CDR3 reads CASSLAGAEQETQYF. CDR3 bases: TGTGCCAGCAGCTTAGCGGGGGCAGAACAAGAGACCCAGTACTTC.

This clone was observed a handful of times. The chain is built from TRBV20-1 and TRBJ2-7, with 7 bases that match TRBD1. Trimming removed 3 bases from V and 6 bases from J; junction bases left unmatched: 14. Germline V gene data show CDR1 as DFQATT and CDR2 as SNEGSKA (reference sequence). CDR3 length: 15 residues. The CDR3 DNA follows: TGCAGTGCTAGTCGGGAAGAGACAGGGTCTAGCGAGCAGTACTTC. It codes for CSASREETGSSEQYF.

This chain uses TRBV19 with TRBJ2-1; TRBD1 matches at 9 bases. Germline V gives CDR1 LNHDA, CDR2 SQIVND (reference sequence). The CDR3 is 16 residues long. The J segment lost 10 bases and the V segment lost 0 bases, leaving 10 bases of the junction unmatched. The CDR3 reads CASSIEGTGRLNEQFF. The CDR3 DNA sequence: TGTGCCAGTAGTATAGAAGGGACAGGGAGGTTGAACGAGCAGTTCTTC.

This rearrangement joins TRBV5-1 to TRBJ2-5; 8 bases match TRBD2. Germline V gives CDR1 SGHRS, CDR2 YFSETQ. This CDR3 is 15 amino acids long. J gave up 2 bases and V 6 bases, and 9 bases lay outside the gene matches. The CDR3 is CASNTGGIEQETQYF. The CDR3 DNA is TGCGCCAGCAACACGGGGGGGATAGAGCAAGAGACCCAGTACTTC.

The chain links TRBV7-8 to TRBJ1-4; TRBD1 matches at 9 bases. With 5 bases clipped from V and 0 bases from J, the junction kept 4 bases outside the gene matches. The CDR3 has 16 amino acids. Germline V gene lookup returns CDR1 SGHVS and CDR2 FQNEAQ. The CDR3 sequence is CASSIGQGSTNEKLFF. CDR3 bases: TGTGCCAGCAGCATCGGACAGGGGTCAACTAATGAAAAACTGTTTTTT.

A word on this clone: Because the CDR3's place on the DNA is in doubt, the DNA is left out and the CDR3 is given as listed by TCRdb. The rearrangement uses TRBV21-1 and TRBJ1-1; no DNA check was done on the table's D call, TRBD1. TRBV21-1 constitutes a pseudogene. The CDR3 spans 18 amino acids, including both terminal residues. CDR3: CASRYGGLWAGGNTEAFF.

The V call is TRBV6-1, the J call TRBJ2-7; D is possibly TRBD1 (5 bases). Germline CDR1 is MNHNS and CDR2 is SASEGT. The V and J ends lost 2 bases and 5 bases respectively, with 13 bases between them. CDR3 length: 14 amino acids. In DNA form, the CDR3 reads TGTGCCAGCAGTGAACCAGGGTATAGGGACGAGCAGTACTTC. This sequence encodes CASSEPGYRDEQYF.

V and J are TRBV27 and TRBJ2-7; the match to TRBD2 covers 8 bases. Looked up from germline, CDR1 is MNHEY and CDR2 is SMNVEV (reference sequence). CDR3 length: 14 residues. V shed 6 bases and J 2 bases; nucleotides not matched to a gene: 6. CDR3 region: CASSFSGGPYEQYF. In DNA form, the CDR3 reads TGTGCCAGCAGCTTTTCGGGGGGGCCCTACGAGCAGTACTTC.

The chain recombines TRBV30 with TRBJ1-2; TRBD1 aligns across 9 bases. V trimming: 4 bases; J trimming: 6 bases; junction bases outside the gene matches: 3. The CDR3 length is 12 residues. The germline CDR1 and CDR2 sequences are GTSNPN and SVGIG (reference sequence). The CDR3 spells CAWTTGGDGYTF. CDR3 bases: TGTGCCTGGACAACAGGGGGCGATGGCTACACCTTC. The whole variable domain, remainder taken from reference TRBV30 and TRBJ1-2, is SQTIHQWPATLVQPVGSPLSLECTVEGTSNPNLYWYRQAAGRGLQLLFYSVGIGQISSEVPQNLSASRPQDRQFILSSKKLLLSDSGFYLCAWTTGGDGYTFGSGTRLTVV.

V usage is TRBV3-1 (or the pseudogene TRBV3-2) and J usage is TRBJ2-7; D may be TRBD1 (5 bases). The CDR3 runs 16 residues. V was cut by 1 base and J by 3 bases, with 16 bases left in between. Germline values: CDR1 LGHDT, CDR2 YNNKEL (reference sequence). The CDR3 loop is CASSQAPSRGSYEQYF. CDR3 sequence (DNA): TGTGCCAGCAGCCAAGCCCCGTCTAGGGGCAGCTACGAGCAGTACTTC.

The chain is built from TRBV28 and TRBJ2-3, with 7 positions matching TRBD1. The V segment lost 10 bases and the J segment 1 base; nucleotides outside the gene matches: 11. Germline-derived CDR1 and CDR2 are MDHEN and SYDVKM. CDR3 length equals 15 residues. Written as DNA, the CDR3 is TGTGCCACCAGAATTAATCAGGGGGGCACAGATACGCAGTATTTT. Residues: CATRINQGGTDTQYF.

The rearrangement uses TRBV9 and TRBJ1-2; D might be TRBD1 (6 bases). Germline loops: CDR1 SGDLS, CDR2 YYNGEE. V was cut by 3 bases and J by 2 bases, with 8 bases left in between. The CDR3 length is 13 residues. CDR3 sequence: CASSATGNYGYTF. The CDR3 DNA reads as TGTGCCAGCAGCGCCACAGGGAACTATGGCTACACCTTC.

The V gene is TRBV12-3 or TRBV12-4, the J gene TRBJ1-2; a weak D match, TRBD1 (6 bases). The CDR3 totals 12 residues. V lost 5 bases and J 5 bases, leaving 9 bases between the germline ends. CDR3 in amino acids: CASSRDKYGYTF. The CDR3 coding sequence is TGTGCCAGCAGTAGGGACAAATATGGCTACACCTTC.

This clone was counted once. This rearrangement joins TRBV7-2 to TRBJ2-3, with 7 bases identical to TRBD1. Looked up from germline, CDR1 is SGHTA and CDR2 is FQGNSA. The CDR3 extends over 15 amino acids. V lost 6 bases and J lost 0; bases outside the gene matches: 6. The CDR3 DNA reads as TGTGCCAGCAGACCGGACAGGCGGAGCACAGATACGCAGTATTTT. It is translated as CASRPDRRSTDTQYF.

The V and J genes are TRBV6-5 and TRBJ1-1, with D perhaps matching TRBD1 (5 bases). The CDR3 length is 14 residues. The V and J ends lost 10 bases and 4 bases respectively, with 19 bases between them. Germline CDR1 MNHEY, CDR2 SVGAGI. The DNA for the CDR3 is TGTGCCACCACAGGTCAGGGAGGGTTCACTGAAGCTTTCTTT. It encodes CATTGQGGFTEAFF.